The source of this T cell receptor (beta chain) is a study of T cell responses to AZD1222 COVID-19 vaccine. The V segment lost 5 bases and the J segment 13 bases; nucleotides outside the gene matches: 14. The CDR3 contains 13 residues. Germline lookup yields CDR1 MNHEY and CDR2 SVGEGT. Concerning this clone: Its target is unknown.

Study results and caveats: White British donors predominated, females outnumbered males, and clonal diversity was possibly underestimated. Spike-specific TCR breadth and depth grew following two AZD1222 doses. CD4 TCRs covered the whole spike, strongest at regions 160-218 and 743-854.

Assay: immunoSEQ multiplex PCR; the TCRdb copy retains only in-frame clones and omits some. The sample shows approximately 75,000 clones, roughly 88% of them seen only once. This chain uses TRBV6-2 or TRBV6-3 with TRBJ2-7; 7 nucleotides align to TRBD1. This receptor was identified in an adult who received the AZD1222 COVID-19 vaccine. This specimen was peripheral blood, taken 28 days after the second AZD1222 dose. CDR3 amino acids: CASSLYRQGSLYF. The CDR3 region has the DNA TGTGCCAGCAGTCTCTATAGACAGGGAAGTCTTTACTTC.